What follows describes a single T cell receptor beta chain. The antigen remains unidentified. These data originate in a study of T cell responses to AZD1222 COVID-19 vaccine. Between the trimmed V and J ends, which lost 4 bases and 0 bases, there was a span of 13 bases. CDR1 and CDR2 from the germline V gene are ENHRY and SYGVKD. This CDR3 has 16 residues. Findings of the study overall: Most donors were white British, females outnumbered males, and clonal diversity was possibly underestimated. Two doses of AZD1222 preceded a rise in Spike-specific TCR breadth and depth.

Repertoires were generated with immunoSEQ multiplex PCR, while TCRdb's copy carries only in-frame clones and drops some. This table has around 150,000 clones, roughly 92% appearing once. The receptor was isolated from an adult who received the AZD1222 COVID-19 vaccine. The source material was peripheral blood, sampled 28 days after the second AZD1222 dose. V is TRBV10-3 and J is TRBJ2-1, with D perhaps given as TRBD1 or TRBD2 (5 bases each). This chain's CDR3 is CAISARDLSSYNEQFF. In nucleotides, the CDR3 is TGTGCCATCAGTGCCCGGGACCTCAGCTCCTACAATGAGCAGTTCTTC.